The 24 T cell receptor beta chains below come from one sample, sequenced in a study of T cell repertoires in cytomegalovirus infection. Antigen specificity for these receptors is unknown. TCRdb used MiXCR to reprocess the reads, holding one entry per CDR3 protein. Of under 70,000 distinct CDR3 sequences in the sample, approximately 36% were seen once. The sequenced sample was PBMCs, sequenced either directly or after in vitro stimulation (not recorded which). These receptor sequences come from a human donor in good health (CMV status not recorded). Some clones in this sample may be carry-over from other donors' samples.

This clonotype occurred once. The genes are TRBV20-1 and TRBJ2-1, with 7 bases identical to TRBD2. The CDR3 length is 16 residues. After removal of 2 bases from V and 5 bases from J, the junction contained 12 bases not matched to a gene. Germline V gene lookup returns CDR1 DFQATT and CDR2 SNEGSKA (reference sequence). The CDR3 region has the DNA TGCAGTGCTAGACCTCCCTCACTAGCGTCCGACAATGAGCAGTTCTTC. Protein sequence: CSARPPSLASDNEQFF.

This clonotype has just a few counts. The J gene is TRBJ2-1, the V gene TRBV4-1; possible D gene TRBD1, 6 bases. Germline assignment: CDR1 MGHRA and CDR2 YSYEKL. There are 14 residues in the CDR3. Deletions cut 3 bases from V and 5 bases from J, with 11 bases between. CDR3 bases: TGCGCCAGCAGCCACCAGGGGACAAACAATGAGCAGTTCTTC. This encodes CASSHQGTNNEQFF.

J is TRBJ1-3 and V is TRBV5-6; tentative D call: TRBD1 (5 bases). Trimming cost V 4 bases and J 4 bases, with 15 bases left between them. This CDR3 is 15 amino acids long. Germline V gives CDR1 SGHDT, CDR2 YYEEEE. CDR3 nucleotide sequence: TGTGCCAGCAGCATCATTCCAGGGTCCGGAAACACCATATATTTT. Its protein is CASSIIPGSGNTIYF.

The chain links TRBV29-1 to TRBJ2-1; 9 bases fit TRBD1. CDR1 and CDR2 (germline): SQVTM, ANQGSEA. V dropped 7 bases and J dropped 7; count of bases not matched to a gene: 5. There are 12 residues in the CDR3. The CDR3 is CSGGQGMNEQFF. Here the CDR3 DNA reads TGCAGCGGGGGACAGGGTATGAATGAGCAGTTCTTC.

The chain carries TRBV4-2 and TRBJ2-7; D might be TRBD1 or TRBD2, each matching 5 bases. V lost 4 bases to trimming and J lost 2 bases, with 12 bases between them. The CDR3 is 14 amino acids. Germline loops: CDR1 LGHNA, CDR2 YNFKEQ. CDR3 sequence (DNA): TGTGCCAGCAGCCGCCGGGACCCCCCCTACGAGCAGTACTTC. Amino acid sequence: CASSRRDPPYEQYF.

V is TRBV20-1 and J is TRBJ1-1, with D hard to call. The CDR3 consists of 11 residues. The germline V and J ends were trimmed by 7 bases and 1 base, with 7 bases remaining between them. Germline CDR1 reads DFQATT; CDR2 reads SNEGSKA (reference sequence). The CDR3 nucleotides read TGCAGTGGCGTACAGAACACTGAAGCTTTCTTT. It encodes CSGVQNTEAFF.

The gene calls are TRBV14 and TRBJ1-2; the D is unclear. Germline V gene sequence: CDR1 SGHDN, CDR2 FVKESK. V was trimmed by 1 base and J by 3 bases, leaving 6 bases between them. This CDR3 is built from 13 residues. CDR3 bases: TGTGCCAGCAGCCAAGCGGCCGACTATGGCTACACCTTC. Translating it yields CASSQAADYGYTF. The variable domain in full, with the rest retrieved from reference TRBV14 and TRBJ1-2, is EAGVTQFPSHSVIEKGQTVTLRCDPISGHDNLYWYRRVMGKEIKFLLHFVKESKQDESGMPNNRFLAERTGGTYSTLKVQPAELEDSGVYFCASSQAADYGYTFGSGTRLTVV.

This clonotype has a handful of counts. The V call is TRBV6-2 or TRBV6-3, the J call TRBJ2-7, with D tentatively TRBD2 (5 bases). The V end lost 6 bases, the J end lost 2 bases, and 14 bases lay between the germline ends. The CDR3 has 14 residues. The germline V gene has CDR1 MNHEY and CDR2 SVGEGT. The CDR3 sequence is CASREVGATYEQYF. The DNA for the CDR3 is TGTGCCAGCAGAGAGGTGGGAGCTACCTACGAGCAGTACTTC.

The chain is built from TRBV7-9 and TRBJ2-3; D is undetermined. The germline gives CDR1 SEHNR, CDR2 FQNEAQ (reference sequence). The ends were cut back, 2 bases at V and 2 bases at J, with 11 bases in the middle. This CDR3 contains 15 residues. The CDR3 here is CASSLSSYPTDTQYF. The CDR3 nucleotides read TGTGCCAGCAGCTTATCGAGCTATCCCACAGATACGCAGTATTTT.

In DNA form, the CDR3 reads TGTGCCAGCAGCCAAATCCTCGGGGGCGCAGGCTATGGCTACACCTTC. Protein: CASSQILGGAGYGYTF. The chain recombines TRBV16 with TRBJ1-2; D is perhaps TRBD1 (6 bases). Germline CDR1 and CDR2: KGHSY and FQNENV. Trimming took off 2 bases at V and 4 bases at J, with 17 bases between the two ends. The CDR3 loop spans 16 amino acids.

This clonotype was observed a few times. The V and J genes are TRBV5-4 and TRBJ2-1, with D perhaps TRBD1 (6 bases). Trimming pared 0 bases from V and 8 bases from J, leaving 15 bases between. Germline V lookup: CDR1 SGHNT, CDR2 YYREEE (reference sequence). This CDR3 is built from 15 residues. The CDR3 DNA is TGTGCCAGCAGCTTGGAGACGGGTCCAGGGGATGAGCAGTTCTTC. Translated, it gives CASSLETGPGDEQFF.

Only a few counts were recorded for this clonotype. The chain carries TRBV7-2 and TRBJ2-7; D gene uncertain. The CDR3 runs 13 residues. V lost 3 bases to trimming and J lost 4 bases, with 10 bases between them. The germline gives CDR1 SGHTA, CDR2 FQGNSA. CDR3 region: CASSLQRDYEQYF. The CDR3 nucleotides read TGTGCCAGCAGCTTGCAACGAGATTACGAGCAGTACTTC.

This clonotype was counted only a few times. The chain joins TRBV7-2 to TRBJ2-5; 7 nucleotides agree with TRBD2. The V segment lost 3 bases and the J segment 5 bases; nucleotides outside the gene matches: 6. Germline lookup yields CDR1 SGHTA and CDR2 FQGNSA. This CDR3 has 14 residues. The DNA for the CDR3 is TGTGCCAGCAGCTTTATCCGCGGGAGCGAGACCCAGTACTTC. This gives the protein CASSFIRGSETQYF.

This clonotype has a handful of counts. The chain joins TRBV7-9 to TRBJ2-3, with TRBD2 identical over 8 bases. In germline, CDR1 is SEHNR, CDR2 FQNEAQ (reference sequence). With 5 bases clipped from V and 1 base from J, the junction kept 11 bases outside the gene matches. The CDR3 sequence is 17 residues long. The CDR3 region has the DNA TGTGCCAGCAGCCAAAGCCCGGGACTAGTGGGCACAGATACGCAGTATTTT. It encodes CASSQSPGLVGTDTQYF.

The chain is built from TRBV28 and TRBJ1-4, with 7 bases aligning to TRBD1. The CDR3 contains 16 residues. The junction had 12 bases not matched to a gene; V was cut back by 7 bases and J by 4 bases. Germline V gene lookup returns CDR1 MDHEN and CDR2 SYDVKM. Written as DNA, the CDR3 is TGTGCCAGCACCTACAGGGGTCGAAGCCATAATGAAAAACTGTTTTTT. Protein sequence: CASTYRGRSHNEKLFF.

This clonotype was detected many times. The V gene is TRBV7-6, the J gene TRBJ1-1; no clear D. V was trimmed by 1 base and J by 8 bases, leaving 14 bases between them. CDR1 and CDR2 (germline): SGHVS, FNYEAQ. This CDR3 has 14 residues. The CDR3 loop reads CASSLGTGPPEAFF. CDR3 in DNA: TGTGCCAGCAGCTTAGGTACGGGCCCCCCAGAAGCTTTCTTT.

The rearrangement uses TRBV29-1 and TRBJ1-2; D uncertain. The CDR3 loop spans 14 amino acids. V lost 4 bases to trimming and J lost 5 bases, with 17 bases between them. CDR1 is SQVTM and CDR2 is ANQGSEA in the germline V gene. The CDR3 spells CSVGVGVEEYGYTF. CDR3 sequence (DNA): TGCAGCGTTGGAGTCGGGGTGGAGGAATATGGCTACACCTTC.

This chain uses TRBV7-2 with TRBJ2-3; perhaps TRBD1 as D (6 bases). This CDR3 comprises 19 residues. Germline CDR1 SGHTA, CDR2 FQGNSA. Trimming took off 2 bases at V and 1 base at J, with 22 bases between the two ends. CDR3 sequence (DNA): TGTGCCAGCAGCTTAACCGGTGGGACACGACCTACCCGCACAGATACGCAGTATTTT. Its protein product is CASSLTGGTRPTRTDTQYF.

This clonotype was counted only a few times. The rearrangement joins TRBV20-1 to TRBJ2-3; 12 bases agree with TRBD2. The germline V gene has CDR1 DFQATT and CDR2 SNEGSKA (reference sequence). J gave up 0 bases and V 3 bases, and 4 bases lay outside the gene matches. The CDR3 contains 16 residues. The CDR3 spells CSARGTSGYSTDTQYF. For the CDR3, the DNA is TGCAGTGCTAGGGGGACTAGCGGGTATAGCACAGATACGCAGTATTTT.

The genes are TRBV2 and TRBJ1-5; tentatively, D is TRBD1 (6 bases). Trimming removed 5 bases at V and 4 bases at J, with 9 bases between. The CDR3 loop spans 13 amino acids. The germline CDR1 and CDR2 sequences are SNHLY and FYNNEI. The CDR3 is CASSNQGNQPQHF. The CDR3 DNA follows: TGTGCCAGCAGTAACCAGGGGAATCAGCCCCAGCATTTT.

Here the CDR3 DNA reads TGTGCCAGCAGTTCGGAACTAGCGGGGGGATTCCGCGGGGAGCTGTTTTTT. Its protein product is CASSSELAGGFRGELFF. This sequence joins TRBV28 and TRBJ2-2, with 12 bases matching TRBD2. V lost 4 bases and J lost 7; bases outside the gene matches: 10. The germline V gene encodes CDR1 MDHEN and CDR2 SYDVKM. The length of the CDR3 is 17 residues.

In its sample, this clonotype was seen a few times. The chain combines TRBV12-3 or TRBV12-4 with TRBJ2-4, with D possibly being TRBD1 (6 bases). The ends were cut back, 6 bases at V and 1 base at J, with 19 bases in the middle. CDR3 length: 17 residues. The CDR3 spells CASSPRAQQGAKNIQYF. The DNA of the CDR3 is TGTGCCAGCAGCCCTAGGGCTCAGCAGGGGGCCAAAAACATTCAGTACTTC.

The chain couples TRBV20-1 to TRBJ1-5, with D possibly being TRBD1 (6 bases). The CDR3 sequence is 15 residues long. CDR1 and CDR2 (germline): DFQATT, SNEGSKA (reference sequence). Trimming pared 2 bases from V and 1 base from J, leaving 12 bases between. The CDR3 sequence is CSARTGMVSNQPQHF. CDR3 in DNA: TGCAGTGCTAGAACAGGGATGGTAAGCAATCAGCCCCAGCATTTT.

As DNA, the CDR3 is TGTGCCAGCAGTTACTCGGGGGCTGGAAACACCATATATTTT. Protein sequence: CASSYSGAGNTIYF. The V call is TRBV6-8, the J call TRBJ1-3, with a weak D call TRBD1 (5 bases). With 0 bases removed from V and 2 bases from J, the gap between germline ends came to 5 bases. Per the germline V gene, CDR1 is MNHGY and CDR2 is SAAAGT. The length of the CDR3 is 14 residues.